This T cell receptor (beta chain) was profiled in a study of blood T cell repertoires in COVID-19. Across the study: Collection of acute and convalescent COVID-19 samples took place in the United States, Italy and Spain. Sample material is recorded as cDNA or gDNA derived from T cells, B-cell-depleted T cells, or PBMCs.

This clone was recorded only once. Germline CDR1 is DFQATT and CDR2 is SNEGSKA (reference sequence). There are 9 residues in the CDR3. V lost 7 bases to trimming and J lost 16 bases, with 13 bases between them. Original methodology: From reference gene primer amplification, estimates of nucleated cell counts were derived. Assay used: immunoSEQ multiplex PCR; TCRdb lists only in-frame clones, some missing. D and trimming come from the DNA, and the V and J calls and clone size come from that table. The data show about 220,000 clones, approximately 85% seen once. This sequence was found in a woman aged 65 to 85 with acute or convalescent COVID-19. V usage is TRBV20-1 and J usage is TRBJ1-4, with unresolved D. The sequenced sample consisted of peripheral blood. The CDR3, as DNA: TGCAGTGTTTACCCTATCAAGTTTTTT. Translated, it gives CSVYPIKFF.